This TCR beta chain is from a study of CD4 T cells in relation to SARS-CoV-2 and coronaviruses. In the study overall: ViraFEST: approximately eleven-day antigen culture of PBMCs, then TCR beta CDR3 sequencing. The negative reference was HIV-1 Nef peptide pool or peptide-free culture. Notes on the study in general: Each donor contributed either pre-pandemic or post-infection samples, not both. Approximately 65% of donors had memory CD4+ clonotypes crossrecognizing SARS-CoV-2 and common cold coronavirus spike.

Profiled with immunoSEQ multiplex PCR; TCRdb holds only in-frame clones, not every one. The sample includes approximately 16,000 clones, 65% to 85% seen only once; the top ten take more than 40%. The V end lost 3 bases, the J end lost 6 bases, and 13 bases lay between the germline ends. This CDR3 contains 14 residues. The germline gives CDR1 KGHDR, CDR2 SFDVKD. With regard to this clone: As yet, its antigen is unknown.

Before the COVID-19 pandemic, during about 2010-2018, CD4+ T cells were taken from unexposed donors. The cells were cultured for under 13 days before CD4+ T cells were isolated. What was sequenced was CD4+ T cells from PBMCs, cultured in vitro. This TCR derives from a human donor in good health. The chain links TRBV24-1 to TRBJ1-1; a possible D gene is TRBD1 (5 bases). The CDR3 region is CATSDPGTRAEAFF. CDR3 bases: TGTGCCACCAGTGATCCAGGGACCCGGGCTGAAGCTTTCTTT.